The 19 T cell receptor beta chains below come from one sample, sequenced in a study of T cell responses to AZD1222 COVID-19 vaccine. TCRdb keeps only in-frame clones here, not all; method: immunoSEQ multiplex PCR. The sample holds roughly 110,000 clones, around nine tenths seen once. This specimen was peripheral blood, taken 28 days after the second AZD1222 dose. The source is an adult who received the AZD1222 COVID-19 vaccine.

The rearrangement links TRBV5-1 to TRBJ2-7; TRBD1 might be the D (7 bases). Germline CDR1 and CDR2: SGHRS and YFSETQ. V lost 4 bases and J 5 bases, leaving 16 bases between the germline ends. This CDR3 is built from 14 residues. The CDR3 spells CASSAAGGTNEQYF. In DNA form, the CDR3 reads TGCGCCAGCAGCGCCGCAGGGGGGACAAACGAGCAGTACTTC.

The chain combines TRBV5-4 with TRBJ2-3; D gene ambiguous. Germline V gene data show CDR1 as SGHNT and CDR2 as YYREEE (reference sequence). The V gene lost 6 bases and the J gene lost 3 bases, with 14 bases spanning the gap. The CDR3 covers 14 residues. The CDR3 region is CASTGPKKTDTQYF. The CDR3 coding sequence is TGTGCCAGCACGGGCCCTAAGAAGACAGATACGCAGTATTTT.

The chain links TRBV2 to TRBJ1-5; the D is unclear. V gave up 4 bases and J gave up 2 bases, with 9 bases separating them. Germline CDR1 is SNHLY and CDR2 is FYNNEI. The CDR3 is 14 amino acids. This chain's CDR3 is CASSVGQGNQPQHF. DNA of the CDR3: TGTGCCAGCAGTGTGGGCCAGGGCAATCAGCCCCAGCATTTT.

The CDR3 loop is CAWSRDRGAEAFF. CDR3 coding DNA: TGTGCCTGGAGCCGGGACAGGGGGGCTGAAGCTTTCTTT. The V and J genes are TRBV30 and TRBJ1-1; 11 positions match TRBD1. Germline CDR1 is GTSNPN and CDR2 is SVGIG (reference sequence). The junction had 3 bases not matched to a gene; V was cut back by 3 bases and J by 6 bases. The CDR3 has 13 amino acids.

CDR3 residues: CASSSAFSGNTIYF. The CDR3, as DNA: TGTGCCAGCAGTTCAGCGTTCTCTGGAAACACCATATATTTT. V gene TRBV5-5 combines with J gene TRBJ1-3; no firm D call. The germline CDR1 and CDR2 sequences are SGHKS and YYEKEE (reference sequence). This CDR3 comprises 14 residues. V was clipped by 5 bases and J by 0 bases, with 9 bases between them.

The chain carries TRBV11-2 and TRBJ1-1, with no clear D. In germline, CDR1 is SGHAT, CDR2 FQNNGV. The germline V and J ends were trimmed by 0 bases and 0 bases, with 11 bases remaining between them. This CDR3 is 16 amino acids long. This CDR3 is CASSLESVGMNTEAFF. The DNA of the CDR3 is TGTGCCAGCAGCTTAGAGTCTGTGGGTATGAACACTGAAGCTTTCTTT.

This chain's CDR3 is CASSLSDRVTEAFF. The CDR3 DNA reads as TGTGCCAGCAGTTTGTCGGACAGGGTCACTGAAGCTTTCTTT. The chain couples TRBV28 to TRBJ1-1; 8 bases match TRBD1. CDR1 is MDHEN, CDR2 SYDVKM, per germline. CDR3 length equals 14 residues. V lost 3 bases to trimming and J lost 4 bases; unmatched junction nucleotides: 4.

This rearrangement joins TRBV6-5 to TRBJ1-1; D not resolved. The CDR3 is made up of 14 amino acids. The V gene's germline CDR1 is MNHEY and CDR2 SVGAGI. V was clipped by 5 bases and J by 6 bases, with 16 bases between them. CDR3 bases: TGTGCCAGCAGTAGGTCGGGGAGTGACGCTGAAGCTTTCTTT. Protein product: CASSRSGSDAEAFF.

V usage is TRBV9 and J usage is TRBJ2-1, with D perhaps TRBD1 (6 bases). The germline V gene encodes CDR1 SGDLS and CDR2 YYNGEE. Deletions cut 2 bases from V and 10 bases from J, with 10 bases between. There are 12 residues in the CDR3. The CDR3 nucleotides are TGTGCCAGCAGCGTCCGGGACATGGAGCAGTTCTTC. This codes for CASSVRDMEQFF. Using reference TRBV9 and TRBJ2-1 for the parts outside the CDR3, the full variable domain is DSGVTQTPKHLITATGQRVTLRCSPRSGDLSVYWYQQSLDQGLQFLIQYYNGEERAKGNILERFSAQQFPDLHSELNLSSLELGDSALYFCASSVRDMEQFFGPGTRLTVL.

V is TRBV2 and J is TRBJ1-6; TRBD1 aligns across 9 bases. Germline V lookup: CDR1 SNHLY, CDR2 FYNNEI. J gave up 2 bases and V 6 bases, and 8 bases lay outside the gene matches. The CDR3 is 17 amino acids. CDR3 loop: CASSPLDRGPYNSPLHF. In nucleotides, the CDR3 is TGTGCCAGCAGCCCCCTGGACAGGGGCCCCTATAATTCACCCCTCCACTTT.

V gene TRBV28 combines with J gene TRBJ1-2, with D unclear. V dropped 7 bases and J dropped 5 bases, with 17 bases sitting between them. CDR3 length: 14 residues. Germline CDR1 is MDHEN and CDR2 is SYDVKM. In nucleotides, the CDR3 is TGTGCCAGCACCCTACCGACACAAAGTTATGGCTACACCTTC. Translated: CASTLPTQSYGYTF.

The chain uses TRBV4-1 and TRBJ2-3; 8 bases map to TRBD2. Unmatched junction bases numbered 3, after V lost 1 base and J lost 0 bases. The CDR3 runs to 16 residues. Germline V lookup: CDR1 MGHRA, CDR2 YSYEKL. CDR3 loop: CASSQAAGASTDTQYF. Written as DNA, the CDR3 is TGCGCCAGCAGCCAAGCAGCGGGGGCTAGCACAGATACGCAGTATTTT.

V is TRBV12-3 or TRBV12-4 and J is TRBJ1-2, with 7 bases matching TRBD1. Trimming at V came to 7 bases and at J to 5 bases, leaving 7 bases not matched to a gene. The CDR3 loop spans 13 amino acids. Here the CDR3 reads CASTAQGKYGYTF. DNA for the CDR3: TGTGCCAGCACCGCACAGGGGAAATATGGCTACACCTTC.

V usage is TRBV29-1 and J usage is TRBJ2-7; 8 nucleotides line up with TRBD2. From germline, CDR1 is SQVTM and CDR2 ANQGSEA. The V gene end was trimmed by 1 base and the J gene end by 0 bases; junction bases not matched to a gene: 5. CDR3 size: 15 residues. The CDR3 is CSVEGTSGSSYEQYF. In nucleotides, the CDR3 is TGCAGCGTTGAAGGGACCAGCGGGAGCTCCTACGAGCAGTACTTC.

This chain joins TRBV28 and TRBJ1-1; D is perhaps TRBD1 (6 bases). Between the trimmed V and J ends, which lost 2 bases and 11 bases, there was a span of 18 bases. CDR1 is MDHEN and CDR2 is SYDVKM in the germline V gene. The CDR3 has 14 amino acids. Here the CDR3 DNA reads TGTGCCAGCAGTTTAACCCGGACAGTCGGTGAGGCTTTCTTT. It encodes CASSLTRTVGEAFF.

This rearrangement joins TRBV2 to TRBJ2-5; 8 bases agree with TRBD1. This CDR3 region has 14 residues. Germline loops: CDR1 SNHLY, CDR2 FYNNEI. After removal of 5 bases from V and 5 bases from J, the junction contained 7 bases not matched to a gene. CDR3 amino acids: CASSSEDRDETQYF. The DNA for the CDR3 is TGTGCCAGCAGTTCCGAGGACAGGGATGAGACCCAGTACTTC.

The chain joins TRBV18 to TRBJ2-1; D is perhaps TRBD1 or TRBD2 (6 bases each). The germline gives CDR1 KGHSH, CDR2 LQKENI. V gave up 3 bases and J gave up 0 bases, with 12 bases separating them. The CDR3 consists of 16 residues. The CDR3 reads CASSPVGGPSYNEQFF. Here the CDR3 DNA reads TGTGCCAGCTCACCGGTAGGGGGGCCCTCCTACAATGAGCAGTTCTTC.

On this clone: Distinct nucleotide sequences in the sample also encode this CDR3. V usage is TRBV7-9 and J usage is TRBJ1-5; D not resolved. V lost 1 base and J 5 bases, leaving 9 bases between the germline ends. CDR1 SEHNR and CDR2 FQNEAQ come from the germline V gene (reference sequence). The CDR3 has 14 amino acids. CDR3 sequence (DNA): TGTGCCAGCAGCTTAGGTTCGGGAGATCAGCCCCAGCATTTT. This codes for CASSLGSGDQPQHF.

The chain combines TRBV15 with TRBJ1-1, with TRBD1 as a possible D gene (6 bases). The CDR3 loop spans 13 amino acids. Between the trimmed V and J ends, which lost 3 bases and 3 bases, there was a span of 8 bases. CDR1 and CDR2 from the germline V gene are LNHNV and YYDKDF (reference sequence). The CDR3 sequence: CATSSRGDTEAFF. Written as DNA, the CDR3 is TGTGCCACCAGCAGCAGGGGCGACACTGAAGCTTTCTTT.